Described below is a single T cell receptor (beta chain) sequence and its context. The data belong to a study of blood T cell repertoires in COVID-19. Study overall: Specimens from acute and convalescent COVID-19 originated in the United States, Italy and Spain. Sources were T cells, B-cell-depleted T cells, or PBMCs; the material itself was cDNA or gDNA.

Recruited during active infection, patients (from Seattle) were subsequently followed longitudinally. The J segment lost 4 bases and the V segment lost 4 bases, leaving 4 bases of the junction unmatched. Germline V gene data show CDR1 as SGHRS and CDR2 as YFSETQ. There are 14 residues in the CDR3. How the authors handled the data: Amplifying reference gene primers gave estimates of nucleated cell counts. Clones were read by immunoSEQ multiplex PCR, and TCRdb kept only the in-frame ones, dropping some. V, J and clone size reflect that table, while D and trimming were determined from the DNA. The data hold nearly 350,000 clones, with approximately 91% observed a single time.

The gene calls are TRBV5-1 and TRBJ2-2; 7 nucleotides align to TRBD2. The sequenced sample was peripheral blood. The clonotype comes from a woman in her seventies with COVID-19, enrolled during active disease. The CDR3, as DNA: TGCGCCAGCAGCCCGCGCGGGGGCACCGGGGAGCTGTTTTTT. Its translation is CASSPRGGTGELFF.